This T cell receptor (beta chain) was recorded in a study of T cell changes during pregnancy in multiple sclerosis. Using immunoSEQ multiplex PCR, the repertoire was profiled, and TCRdb retains in-frame clones only, with some absent. This sample has 50,000 or so clones, with about 93% found just once. This CDR3 is built from 13 residues. V lost 5 bases to trimming and J lost 2 bases, with 10 bases between them. CDR1 and CDR2 (germline): ENHRY, SYGVKD. The rearrangement joins TRBV10-3 to TRBJ2-7, with a possible D match to TRBD2 (5 bases). The source material was CD4+ T cells from peripheral blood mononuclear cells, sampled in the second trimester of pregnancy. The source is a female donor with multiple sclerosis, enrolled in a pregnancy study. This chain's CDR3 is CAISRGPTYEQYF. As DNA, the CDR3 is TGTGCCATCAGTCGCGGGCCAACCTACGAGCAGTACTTC.